Listed below are T cell receptor beta chains from one sample, sequenced in a study of human T cells and chemical hapten exposure. Using its own MiXCR run on the RACE reads, TCRdb lists one record per CDR3 protein. The sample records approximately 89,000 distinct CDR3 sequences, about 6.3% being singletons. The sequenced sample was whole blood, obtained in connection with sensitization to the hapten diphenylcyclopropenone (DPC). The receptors derive from a woman aged 25 to 39 with alopecia areata. Some clones in this sample may be carry-over from other donors' samples. The CDR3 runs from the conserved cysteine through the conserved F or W. D genes are given only for firm matches. The size field is filled for only some rows; it gives once, few, many or a size class.

TRBV7-9	-	many	TRBJ1-2	TGTGCCAGCAGCTTACCCTGGGGCGCCGACTATGGCTACACCTTC	CASSLPWGADYGYTF
TRBV10-3	-	-	TRBJ1-5	TGTGCCACCTGCCTAACTCTCAATCAGCCCCAGCATTTT	CATCLTLNQPQHF
TRBV20-1	-	many	TRBJ2-1	TGCAGTGCCACGCACAGGGGGGGGGCCGTCAATGAGCAGTTCTTC	CSATHRGGAVNEQFF
TRBV10-1	-	-	TRBJ2-3	TGCGCCAGCAGTGAGGTGGATTCGTTGCCCCCAGATACGCAGTATTTT	CASSEVDSLPPDTQYF
TRBV7-6	TRBD1	many	TRBJ1-5	TGTGCCAGCAGTTCCACAGGGGGCGCGGAACCCCAGCATTTT	CASSSTGGAEPQHF
TRBV7-9	-	many	TRBJ2-5	TGTGCCAGCAGCTCCGGCAGCACCCAAGAGACCCAGTACTTC	CASSSGSTQETQYF
TRBV5-1	-	many	TRBJ1-6	TGCGCCAGCAGGGAAGAGCCATCCTATAATTCACCCCTCCACTTT	CASREEPSYNSPLHF
TRBV2	-	-	TRBJ1-6	TGTGCCAGCAGGGGAATGAAGACACCCCTCCACTTT	CASRGMKTPLHF
TRBV20-1	TRBD2	many	TRBJ2-7	TGCAGTGCTAAGAGACTAGCGGGGGACTACGAGCAGTACTTC	CSAKRLAGDYEQYF
TRBV29-1	-	few	TRBJ2-7	TGCAGCGTGAGGAACTCCTACGAGCAGTACTTC	CSVRNSYEQYF
TRBV5-1	TRBD1	many	TRBJ1-2	TGCGCCAGCAGCTCCCGACAGGGTCCAGATGGCTACACCTTC	CASSSRQGPDGYTF
TRBV5-5	TRBD1	many	TRBJ2-7	TGTGCCAGCAGCTCCGGACAGGTGTACGTCTACGAGCAGTACTTC	CASSSGQVYVYEQYF
TRBV12-3/TRBV12-4	-	many	TRBJ2-6	TGTGCCAGCACCCATGGAAGGGGAGTTCCTGGGGCCAACGTCCTGACTTTC	CASTHGRGVPGANVLTF
TRBV5-1	-	few	TRBJ1-2	TGCGCCAGCAGCCTCAACCCCAGCCAACCCGCGGGCTACACCTTC	CASSLNPSQPAGYTF
TRBV5-1	-	-	TRBJ2-4	TGCGCCAGCAGCTCGACAGTAGCCAAAAACATTCAGTACTTC	CASSSTVAKNIQYF
TRBV7-6	TRBD2	many	TRBJ2-3	TGTGCCAGCAGCTTGGGGTCTAGCGGGGGCACAGATACGCAGTATTTT	CASSLGSSGGTDTQYF
TRBV18	-	many	TRBJ1-1	TGTGCCAGCTCACCACAAGCGATTTCAGACACTGAAGCTTTCTTT	CASSPQAISDTEAFF
TRBV6-5	-	few	TRBJ2-5	TGTGCCAGCAGTTACCCCAGCTACGGACAGGGAGGGCCGGAGACCCAGTACTTC	CASSYPSYGQGGPETQYF
TRBV27	TRBD1	many	TRBJ2-7	TGTGCCAGCAACCCCATAACCGGGACAGGGTCCCACGAGCAGTACTTC	CASNPITGTGSHEQYF
TRBV7-2	-	few	TRBJ1-3	TGTGCCAGCAGCTTGGGGCAGAGCTCTGGAAACACCATATATTTT	CASSLGQSSGNTIYF
TRBV7-9	-	few	TRBJ1-1	TGTGCCAGCAGCTTGGGGGGTTATCGCACTGAAGCTTTCTTT	CASSLGGYRTEAFF